This T cell receptor beta chain derives from a study of low-dose radiotherapy and immunotherapy resistance in tumors. TRAV- and TRBV-specific primers primed first-strand cDNA, covering alpha and beta chains. The PCR that amplified TCRs ran for 20 cycles, relying on a constant-region primer and a V-primer adapter. MiXCR was run by TCRdb on the reads, yielding one entry per CDR3 protein. Of roughly 19,000 distinct CDR3 sequences in the sample, roughly 70% are singletons; the top ten hold about 10%. V dropped 7 bases and J dropped 1 base, with 14 bases sitting between them. CDR3 length: 14 residues. Per germline, CDR1 SQVTM and CDR2 ANQGSEA.

This clonotype originated in a human donor with advanced metastatic prostate, ovarian, gallbladder or colorectal cancer (not recorded which). This table probably holds off-target reads from a library built for another chain. The chain carries TRBV29-1 and TRBJ1-3; D is perhaps TRBD1 (5 bases). In DNA form, the CDR3 reads TGCAGCGCCAGAACTTCAGGGTCTGGAAACACCATATATTTT. As protein: CSARTSGSGNTIYF.